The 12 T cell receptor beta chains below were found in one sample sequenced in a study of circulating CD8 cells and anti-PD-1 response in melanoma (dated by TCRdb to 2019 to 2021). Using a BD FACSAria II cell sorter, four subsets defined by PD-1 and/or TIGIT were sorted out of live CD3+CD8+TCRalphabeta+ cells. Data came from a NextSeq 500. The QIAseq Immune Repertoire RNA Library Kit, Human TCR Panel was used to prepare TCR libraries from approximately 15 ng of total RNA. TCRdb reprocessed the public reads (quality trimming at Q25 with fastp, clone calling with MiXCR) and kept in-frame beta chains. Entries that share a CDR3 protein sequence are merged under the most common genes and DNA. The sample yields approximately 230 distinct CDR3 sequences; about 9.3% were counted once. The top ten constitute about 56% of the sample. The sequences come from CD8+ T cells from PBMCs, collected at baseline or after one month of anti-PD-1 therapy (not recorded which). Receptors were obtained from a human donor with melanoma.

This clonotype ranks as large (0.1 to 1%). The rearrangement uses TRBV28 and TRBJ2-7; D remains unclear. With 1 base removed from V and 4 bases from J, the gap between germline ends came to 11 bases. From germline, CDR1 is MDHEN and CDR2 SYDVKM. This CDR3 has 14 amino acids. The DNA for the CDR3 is TGTGCCAGCAGTTTATTGGAACTGACATACGAGCAGTACTTC. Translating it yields CASSLLELTYEQYF. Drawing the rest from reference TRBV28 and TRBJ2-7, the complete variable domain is DVKVTQSSRYLVKRTGEKVFLECVQDMDHENMFWYRQDPGLGLRLIYFSYDVKMKEKGDIPEGYSVSREKKERFSLILESASTNQTSMYLCASSLLELTYEQYFGPGTRLTVT.

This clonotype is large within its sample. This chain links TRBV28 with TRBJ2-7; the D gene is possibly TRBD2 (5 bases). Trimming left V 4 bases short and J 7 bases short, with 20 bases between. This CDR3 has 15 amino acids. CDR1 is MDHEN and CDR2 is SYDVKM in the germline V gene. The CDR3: CASSSIEGRSEEQYF. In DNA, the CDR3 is TGTGCCAGCAGTTCCATCGAGGGCCGGTCGGAAGAGCAGTACTTC. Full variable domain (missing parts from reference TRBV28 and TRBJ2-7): DVKVTQSSRYLVKRTGEKVFLECVQDMDHENMFWYRQDPGLGLRLIYFSYDVKMKEKGDIPEGYSVSREKKERFSLILESASTNQTSMYLCASSSIEGRSEEQYFGPGTRLTVT.

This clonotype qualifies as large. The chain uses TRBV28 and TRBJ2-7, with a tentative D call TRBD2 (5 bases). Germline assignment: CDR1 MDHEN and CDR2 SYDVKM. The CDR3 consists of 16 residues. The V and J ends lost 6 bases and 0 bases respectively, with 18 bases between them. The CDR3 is CASRTMADMSSYEQYF. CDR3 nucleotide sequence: TGTGCCAGCAGGACTATGGCGGATATGAGCTCCTACGAGCAGTACTTC.

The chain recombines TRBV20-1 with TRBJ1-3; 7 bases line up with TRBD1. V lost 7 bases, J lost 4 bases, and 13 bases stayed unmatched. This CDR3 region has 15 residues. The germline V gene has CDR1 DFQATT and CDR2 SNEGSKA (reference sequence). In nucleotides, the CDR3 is TGCAGTGACCAGTCCGGGACAGCGGTCGGAAACACCATATATTTT. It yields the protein CSDQSGTAVGNTIYF.

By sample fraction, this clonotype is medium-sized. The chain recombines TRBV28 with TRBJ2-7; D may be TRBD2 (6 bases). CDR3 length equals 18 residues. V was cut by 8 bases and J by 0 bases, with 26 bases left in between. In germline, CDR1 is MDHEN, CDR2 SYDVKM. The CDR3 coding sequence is TGTGCCAGCGGGCCTAGCGAGAGGGGTCCTGGAAGCTCCTACGAGCAGTACTTC. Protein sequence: CASGPSERGPGSSYEQYF.

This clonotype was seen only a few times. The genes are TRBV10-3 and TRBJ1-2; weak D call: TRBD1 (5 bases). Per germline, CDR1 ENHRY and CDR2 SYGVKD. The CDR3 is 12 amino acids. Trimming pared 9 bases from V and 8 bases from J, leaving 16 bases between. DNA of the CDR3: TGTGCCATAGGGGCAGGGAGGATCGGCTACACCTTC. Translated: CAIGAGRIGYTF.

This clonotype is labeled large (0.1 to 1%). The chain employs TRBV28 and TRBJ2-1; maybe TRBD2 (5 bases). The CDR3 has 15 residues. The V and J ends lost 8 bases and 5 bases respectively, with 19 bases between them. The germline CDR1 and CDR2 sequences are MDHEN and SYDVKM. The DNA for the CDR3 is TGTGCCAGCGGTGGATACGGCGGGCCGGACAATGAGCAGTTCTTC. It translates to CASGGYGGPDNEQFF.

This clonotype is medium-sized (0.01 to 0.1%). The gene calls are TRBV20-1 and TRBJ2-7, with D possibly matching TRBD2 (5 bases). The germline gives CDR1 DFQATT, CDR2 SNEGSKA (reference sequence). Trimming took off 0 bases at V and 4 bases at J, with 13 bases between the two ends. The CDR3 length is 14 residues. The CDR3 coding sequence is TGCAGTGCTAGAGATATCCTAGCTGATTACGAGCAGTACTTC. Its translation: CSARDILADYEQYF.

CDR3 nucleotide sequence: TGTGCCAGCAGTTTAAGGTCAGGTTATAGCAATCAGCCCCAGCATTTT. It specifies CASSLRSGYSNQPQHF. The rearrangement links TRBV28 to TRBJ1-5; D is unresolved. The CDR3 has 16 amino acids. V was shortened by 2 bases and J by 0 bases, with 11 bases between the two germline ends. Germline V CDR1 and CDR2: MDHEN, SYDVKM.

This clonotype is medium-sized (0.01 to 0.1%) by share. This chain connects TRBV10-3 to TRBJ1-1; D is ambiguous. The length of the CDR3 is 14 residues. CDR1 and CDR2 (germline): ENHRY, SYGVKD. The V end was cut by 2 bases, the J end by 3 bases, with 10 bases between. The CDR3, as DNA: TGTGCCATCAGTGAGGCAGGTTCGGACACTGAAGCTTTCTTT. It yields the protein CAISEAGSDTEAFF.

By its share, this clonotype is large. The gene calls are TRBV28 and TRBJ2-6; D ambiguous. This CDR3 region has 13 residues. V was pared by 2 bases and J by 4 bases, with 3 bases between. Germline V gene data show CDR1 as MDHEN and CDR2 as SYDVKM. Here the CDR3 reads CASSLGGANVLTF. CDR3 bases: TGTGCCAGCAGTTTAGGGGGGGCCAACGTCCTGACTTTC. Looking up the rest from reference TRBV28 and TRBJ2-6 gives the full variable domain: DVKVTQSSRYLVKRTGEKVFLECVQDMDHENMFWYRQDPGLGLRLIYFSYDVKMKEKGDIPEGYSVSREKKERFSLILESASTNQTSMYLCASSLGGANVLTFGAGSRLTVL.

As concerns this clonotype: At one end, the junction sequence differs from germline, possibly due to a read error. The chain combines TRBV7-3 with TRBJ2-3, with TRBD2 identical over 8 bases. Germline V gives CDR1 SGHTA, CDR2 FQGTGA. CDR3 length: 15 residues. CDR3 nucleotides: TGTGCCAGAAGCCGACTAGCGTCTAACACAAATACGCAGTATTTT. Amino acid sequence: CARSRLASNTNTQYF.